This entry is about one T cell receptor (beta chain). Only in-frame clones appear in the TCRdb table, and some are missing; sequencing was by immunoSEQ multiplex PCR. This sample has tens of thousands of clones, with around 80% found just once. The CDR3 spans 16 residues. J gave up 4 bases and V 5 bases, and 5 bases lay outside the gene matches. CDR1 SEHNR and CDR2 FQNEAQ come from the germline V gene (reference sequence). This sample was included in a study of blood T cell repertoires in COVID-19. Study information: Collection of acute and convalescent COVID-19 samples took place in the United States, Italy and Spain. PBMCs, B-cell-depleted T cells, or T cells provided the cDNA or gDNA that made up the material.

Patients at the Seattle site were enrolled during active infection and followed longitudinally. The receptor comes from a man aged 25-40 years with COVID-19, enrolled during active disease. The chain is built from TRBV7-9 and TRBJ2-5, with 15 bases fitting TRBD2. Sequenced: peripheral blood. The DNA of the CDR3 is TGTGCCAGCAGCCACGGACTAGCGGGGGGGCCAGAGACCCAGTACTTC. This translates into CASSHGLAGGPETQYF.